This entry lists 25 T cell receptor beta chains sequenced from one sample in a study of radiotherapy plus CTLA-4 blockade in lung cancer. Clones were sequenced by immunoSEQ multiplex PCR, and TCRdb holds only the in-frame ones, with some missing. The sample includes about 85,000 clones, 86% seen only once; the top ten take more than 2%. The sequencing used peripheral blood, collected from a patient treated with radiotherapy plus ipilimumab. These receptors were collected from a human donor with non-small cell lung cancer who had a partial response to radiotherapy plus ipilimumab.

The V and J genes are TRBV30 and TRBJ2-1; TRBD2 might be the D (6 bases). The CDR3 consists of 14 residues. Germline CDR1 GTSNPN, CDR2 SVGIG (reference sequence). V dropped 3 bases and J dropped 4 bases, with 13 bases sitting between them. CDR3 residues: CAWSVSGLYNEQFF. CDR3 DNA: TGTGCCTGGAGCGTTAGCGGATTATACAATGAGCAGTTCTTC.

In its sample, this clone was seen once. The chain carries TRBV19 and TRBJ1-4; 11 bases fit TRBD1. Germline assignment: CDR1 LNHDA and CDR2 SQIVND (reference sequence). V lost 2 bases, J lost 7 bases, and 3 bases stayed unmatched. The CDR3 totals 15 residues. The CDR3 nucleotides are TGTGCCAGTAGTATACAGGGACAGGGGGGTGAAAAACTGTTTTTT. It codes for CASSIQGQGGEKLFF.

The J gene is TRBJ1-2, the V gene TRBV10-3; D ambiguous. Trimming took off 0 bases at V and 3 bases at J, with 5 bases between the two ends. This CDR3 spans 13 amino acids. The germline V gene has CDR1 ENHRY and CDR2 SYGVKD. CDR3 sequence: CAISESAYYGYTF. The CDR3 coding sequence is TGTGCCATCAGTGAGTCAGCTTACTATGGCTACACCTTC.

V and J are TRBV25-1 and TRBJ2-3; no definite D call. Trimming left V 1 base short and J 0 bases short, with 14 bases between. CDR3 size: 17 residues. The germline gives CDR1 MGHDK, CDR2 SYGVNS. Here the CDR3 DNA reads TGTGCCAGCAGTGAATCCGTGCGGAAAGGTAGCACAGATACGCAGTATTTT. Protein: CASSESVRKGSTDTQYF.

V usage is TRBV2 and J usage is TRBJ2-5, with 13 bases aligning to TRBD2. V lost 6 bases, J lost 5 bases, and 6 bases stayed unmatched. CDR3 size: 15 residues. Germline CDR1 SNHLY, CDR2 FYNNEI. CDR3 sequence: CASREGLAGWETQYF. The CDR3 nucleotides read TGTGCCAGCAGGGAGGGACTAGCGGGATGGGAGACCCAGTACTTC.

The chain employs TRBV19 and TRBJ2-1; 9 bases match TRBD2. The CDR3 runs 18 residues. Losses at the gene ends were 3 bases for V and 1 base for J; bases not matched to a gene: 10. Germline CDR1 reads LNHDA; CDR2 reads SQIVND (reference sequence). This CDR3 reads CASSMGGRAFVSYNEQFF. The CDR3 DNA is TGTGCCAGTAGTATGGGCGGGAGGGCCTTCGTTTCCTACAATGAGCAGTTCTTC.

The rearrangement links TRBV7-9 to TRBJ2-1; 7 bases align to TRBD2. The CDR3 is 14 amino acids. V lost 5 bases and J lost 5; bases outside the gene matches: 6. Germline-derived CDR1 and CDR2 are SEHNR and FQNEAQ (reference sequence). CDR3 bases: TGTGCCAGCAGCCGGGACTACCAGAACAATGAGCAGTTCTTC. This translates into CASSRDYQNNEQFF.

V usage is TRBV4-2 and J usage is TRBJ2-2; TRBD1 aligns across 7 bases. CDR3 length: 13 residues. V lost 5 bases to trimming and J lost 8 bases; unmatched junction nucleotides: 5. The germline V gene has CDR1 LGHNA and CDR2 YNFKEQ. For the CDR3, the DNA is TGTGCCAGCAGCTTGACAGGGATTGGGGAGCTGTTTTTT. Its translation is CASSLTGIGELFF.

The chain uses TRBV19 and TRBJ2-6, with TRBD1 as a possible D gene (5 bases). Between the trimmed V and J ends, which lost 5 bases and 2 bases, there was a span of 13 bases. This CDR3 has 16 amino acids. Per the germline V gene, CDR1 is LNHDA and CDR2 is SQIVND (reference sequence). The CDR3 region is CASSFLGETGANVLTF. The CDR3, as DNA: TGTGCCAGTAGTTTTCTAGGGGAAACTGGGGCCAACGTCCTGACTTTC.

The chain links TRBV4-1 to TRBJ2-1; 8 positions agree with TRBD1. The germline V gene has CDR1 MGHRA and CDR2 YSYEKL. The CDR3 loop spans 13 amino acids. J was trimmed by 6 bases and V by 6 bases; bases with no gene match: 4. The CDR3 reads CASRPTGGNEQFF. CDR3 coding DNA: TGCGCCAGCAGGCCTACAGGGGGCAATGAGCAGTTCTTC.

CDR3 coding DNA: TGTGCCAGAAGCATCTCGACAGGGGAAATTACGACCTACGAGCAGTACGTC. Protein product: CARSISTGEITTYEQYV. The chain links TRBV7-5 to TRBJ2-7; the listed D gene, TRBD1, was not tested against the DNA. TRBV7-5 is labeled a pseudogene. CDR3 length: 17 amino acids.

This sequence joins TRBV7-2 and TRBJ2-7, with D possibly matching TRBD2 (5 bases). Germline CDR1 SGHTA, CDR2 FQGNSA. The length of the CDR3 is 16 residues. The germline V and J ends were trimmed by 1 base and 0 bases, with 13 bases remaining between them. The CDR3 sequence: CASSLDAGTLSYEQYF. DNA for the CDR3: TGTGCCAGCAGCTTAGATGCGGGCACCCTCTCCTACGAGCAGTACTTC.

This clone appeared a single time. The CDR3 coding sequence is TGTGCCAGCAGGAAACAGGGGACGGGGGACATTCAGTACTTC. This codes for CASRKQGTGDIQYF. The chain recombines TRBV6-5 with TRBJ2-4; weak D call: TRBD1 (7 bases). The germline V gene encodes CDR1 MNHEY and CDR2 SVGAGI. The CDR3 length is 14 residues. Deletions cut 6 bases from V and 8 bases from J, with 17 bases between.

The chain joins TRBV9 to TRBJ2-3; TRBD2 is a possible D gene (5 bases). The CDR3 totals 13 residues. From germline, CDR1 is SGDLS and CDR2 YYNGEE. V was cut by 4 bases and J by 6 bases, with 12 bases left in between. This CDR3 reads CASSSSRGDTQYF. The CDR3 DNA follows: TGTGCCAGCAGCTCATCGCGAGGGGATACGCAGTATTTT.

The chain employs TRBV7-8 and TRBJ2-1, with 8 bases identical to TRBD2. This CDR3 is built from 19 residues. The V gene end was trimmed by 2 bases and the J gene end by 4 bases; junction bases not matched to a gene: 16. Germline CDR1 reads SGHVS; CDR2 reads FQNEAQ. CDR3: CASSLRGSQPGLVYNEQFF. The CDR3 coding sequence is TGTGCCAGCAGCTTACGGGGTTCTCAACCGGGACTAGTTTACAATGAGCAGTTCTTC. Filled out from reference TRBV7-8 and TRBJ2-1, the complete variable domain reads GAGVSQSPRYKVAKRGQDVALRCDPISGHVSLFWYQQALGQGPEFLTYFQNEAQLDKSGLPSDRFFAERPEGSVSTLKIQRTQQEDSAVYLCASSLRGSQPGLVYNEQFFGPGTRLTVL.

This clone has just a few counts. This chain links TRBV13 with TRBJ2-3; 7 positions match TRBD1. V lost 8 bases and J lost 3; bases outside the gene matches: 11. Germline assignment: CDR1 PRHDT and CDR2 FYEKMQ (reference sequence). The CDR3 has 15 residues. CDR3 DNA sequence: TGTGCCAGCGACTCCAACAGGGGCCCGACAGATACGCAGTATTTT. Protein product: CASDSNRGPTDTQYF.

V is TRBV6-1 and J is TRBJ2-5; D ambiguous. Trimming took 2 bases from V and 13 from J, leaving 17 bases between them. CDR1 is MNHNS, CDR2 SASEGT, per germline. There are 13 residues in the CDR3. The CDR3 is CASSEFTTRWRYF. The CDR3 bases are TGTGCCAGCAGTGAATTCACTACCCGTTGGCGGTACTTC.

In its sample, this clone was seen a few times. The chain's CDR3 is CASSEPPGQGNTEAFF. The CDR3 coding sequence is TGTGCCAGCAGTGAACCACCGGGACAGGGCAACACTGAAGCTTTCTTT. This rearrangement joins TRBV2 to TRBJ1-1, with TRBD1 matching 9 bases. The CDR3 runs 16 residues. CDR1 is SNHLY and CDR2 is FYNNEI in the germline V gene. V trimming: 2 bases; J trimming: 2 bases; junction bases outside the gene matches: 6.

This clone has only one observation. The chain couples TRBV19 to TRBJ2-1, with 9 bases lining up with TRBD2. This CDR3 has 14 residues. Germline V gene lookup returns CDR1 LNHDA and CDR2 SQIVND (reference sequence). V shed 6 bases, J shed 7 bases, and the junction held 7 bases outside the gene matches. CDR3 in amino acids: CASRAGGPRNEQFF. The CDR3 nucleotides are TGTGCCAGTAGGGCGGGAGGGCCAAGGAATGAGCAGTTCTTC.

This chain links TRBV10-2 with TRBJ1-1; D might be TRBD1 (6 bases). The CDR3 covers 15 residues. The germline V gene has CDR1 WSHSY and CDR2 SAAADI. Trimming cost V 8 bases and J 0 bases, with 16 bases left between them. Here the CDR3 reads CASRVRGTMNTEAFF. Written as DNA, the CDR3 is TGCGCCAGCCGCGTAAGGGGGACCATGAACACTGAAGCTTTCTTT.

V is TRBV19 and J is TRBJ1-5, with D perhaps TRBD1 (6 bases). Trimming cost V 7 bases and J 3 bases, with 19 bases left between them. The CDR3 runs 16 residues. Germline-derived CDR1 and CDR2 are LNHDA and SQIVND (reference sequence). This CDR3 reads CASNTIGTSLNQPQHF. As DNA, the CDR3 is TGTGCCAGTAATACTATCGGGACATCGCTCAATCAGCCCCAGCATTTT.

The chain carries TRBV28 and TRBJ2-1; 13 bases are a match to TRBD2. The CDR3 loop spans 17 amino acids. The germline gives CDR1 MDHEN, CDR2 SYDVKM. The trim removed 6 bases at V and 12 bases at J, leaving 17 bases unmatched. CDR3 residues: CASRVGGLAGSVSGQFF. In nucleotides, the CDR3 is TGTGCCAGCAGGGTTGGGGGACTAGCGGGGAGTGTGAGTGGGCAGTTCTTC.

A few counts support this clone. This specimen includes other DNA sequences encoding the same CDR3. The rearrangement joins TRBV28 to TRBJ2-1, with 12 bases fitting TRBD2. Germline-derived CDR1 and CDR2 are MDHEN and SYDVKM. The CDR3 length is 15 residues. The ends lost 6 bases at V and 9 bases at J; junction bases unmatched: 9. CDR3 loop: CASSSRLAGAGEQFF. The CDR3 DNA sequence: TGTGCCAGCAGCTCCAGACTAGCGGGAGCCGGTGAGCAGTTCTTC.

The gene calls are TRBV7-9 and TRBJ2-3; 7 nucleotides agree with TRBD1. V was pared by 4 bases and J by 6 bases, with 7 bases of the junction left unmatched. CDR3 size: 14 residues. Germline assignment: CDR1 SEHNR and CDR2 FQNEAQ (reference sequence). The CDR3 spells CASSYRQGGDTQYF. The CDR3 DNA follows: TGTGCCAGCAGCTATCGACAGGGCGGGGATACGCAGTATTTT. The variable domain in full, completed from reference TRBV7-9 and TRBJ2-3, reads DTGVSQNPRHKITKRGQNVTFRCDPISEHNRLYWYRQTLGQGPEFLTYFQNEAQLEKSRLLSDRFSAERPKGSFSTLEIQRTEQGDSAMYLCASSYRQGGDTQYFGPGTRLTVL.

V is TRBV6-5 and J is TRBJ2-7; possible D gene TRBD2, 6 bases. V lost 5 bases and J lost 0, with 11 bases in between. Germline V gene sequence: CDR1 MNHEY, CDR2 SVGAGI. This CDR3 region has 14 residues. Here the CDR3 DNA reads TGTGCCAGCAGTGAGGTAGCGGCCTCCTACGAGCAGTACTTC. This translates into CASSEVAASYEQYF.